The 3 T cell receptor beta chains reported below all come from one sample, sequenced in a study of T cells expressing NK-cell markers. TCRdb re-called the 5' RACE reads and gives one entry per CDR3 protein, without DNA. The sample data list about 260,000 distinct CDR3 sequences. The sample comprised blood T cells: a sorted CD56 or NKG2C T cell subset, CD4+ or CD8+ T cells, or bulk PBMC T cells (not recorded which). The receptors here all came from a woman between 18 and 69 years old in good health.

The J gene is TRBJ2-5, the V gene TRBV20-1. The CDR3 extends over 14 amino acids. The germline V gene encodes CDR1 DFQATT and CDR2 SNEGSKA (reference sequence). This chain's CDR3 is CSARDGVFQETQYF.

CDR3 region: CSARSSAVTEAFF. The chain couples TRBV20-1 to TRBJ1-1. In germline, CDR1 is DFQATT, CDR2 SNEGSKA (reference sequence). This CDR3 has 13 amino acids.

V is TRBV6-2 or TRBV6-3 and J is TRBJ2-5; TCRdb reports TRBD1, a call that lacks DNA to check it against. This CDR3 contains 15 residues. CDR1 is MNHEY and CDR2 is SVGEGT in the germline V gene. CDR3 residues: CASSYHSPGQETQYF.